This T cell receptor beta chain was found in a study of blood T cell repertoires in COVID-19. From germline, CDR1 is LNHDA and CDR2 SQIVND (reference sequence). V was pared by 5 bases and J by 1 base, with 14 bases between. The CDR3 extends over 15 amino acids. Those who participated ranged in age from about 18 to 89 years and resided in roughly 26 US areas. Cohorts were assigned according to the clinical history that participants reported. For recovered donors of Cohort 3, there were two negative PCRs, clearance, or symptom resolution. Sequencing was performed with immunoSEQ multiplex PCR; in TCRdb, only in-frame clones are kept and a portion is missing. The table shows fewer than 600,000 clones, with roughly 90% occurring only once.

The chain combines TRBV19 with TRBJ2-5; possibly TRBD1 for D (5 bases). Sequenced: PBMCs or T cells enriched from blood (not recorded which). This receptor was taken from a woman in her 40s who had recovered from COVID-19. The CDR3 spells CASSSDDSFQETQYF. The CDR3 DNA sequence: TGTGCCAGTAGTTCCGACGACAGTTTCCAAGAGACCCAGTACTTC.